Reported below is one TCR beta chain. Its antigen is still unknown. TCRdb re-called the 5' RACE reads; every CDR3 protein appears as one record, without DNA. With just over 300,000 distinct CDR3 sequences in the sample, the ten largest clones hold over 5%. The CDR3 sequence is 17 residues long. Germline V gives CDR1 SEHNR, CDR2 FQNEAQ (reference sequence). With no T cell sorting beforehand, total RNA was isolated from whole blood. This sample stems from a study of monozygotic twins with inflammatory bowel disease. Findings and limits, study-wide: Telling apart the different T cell subtypes was not possible.

The sequencing sample was made of blood. The sequence was obtained from a human donor with ulcerative colitis or Crohn's disease, or a healthy co-twin of an affected twin (not recorded which). The genes are TRBV7-9 and TRBJ1-6; absent DNA, TCRdb's TRBD1 call cannot be checked. CDR3 residues: CATGLLQGGLDNSPLHF.